This TCR beta chain was sequenced in a study of PD-1 blockade in classical Hodgkin lymphoma. Time point: cycle 4 day 1 (C4D1), after more than five weeks of nivolumab. Relapse was seen in all patients after autologous stem cell transplantation, and brentuximab vedotin exposure was variable. Purified CD4+ T cells were obtained from thawed PBMCs through magnetic negative selection. With regard to this clone: The antigen is unknown.

Sequenced by immunoSEQ multiplex PCR; TCRdb stores in-frame clones only, minus some. The profile covers around 25,000 clones, with approximately 79% appearing a single time and 2.5% to 3.5% taken by the ten largest. The CDR3 length is 12 residues. Study-level results: Later analyses included only patients treated at least 1 year post-ASCT. While CD8+ TCR diversity did not rise significantly by C4D1, CD4+ TCR diversity did. There remain no defined causes for the repertoire differences, which possibly reflect disease activity or prior therapy.

The sample in question was CD4+ T cells from blood, obtained before the fourth cycle of nivolumab. This clonotype originated in a human donor with classical Hodgkin lymphoma. The chain carries TRBV1 and TRBJ1-2; TRBD1 is taken as the D call from the table, unchecked against the DNA. TRBV1 is flagged as a pseudogene. CDR3 nucleotides: TGCACCAGCAGCCAAGAAGGGGTTGGCTACACCTTC. Its protein product is CTSSQEGVGYTF.